Included here is one T cell receptor (beta chain) sequence, with context. The target antigen is unknown. TCRdb's table, derived via immunoSEQ multiplex PCR, lists solely in-frame clones and lacks some. This repertoire shows 2 million to 2.5 million clones, roughly 92% found once; its top ten account for around 0.35%. The CDR3 length is 15 residues. V lost 2 bases, J lost 3 bases, and 12 bases lay in between. CDR1 WNHNN and CDR2 SYGVQD come from the germline V gene (reference sequence). This specimen belongs to a study of shared clonotypes between healthy human individuals. At the level of the study: CD4 naive cells filled three plates per donor, CD4 memory three, CD8 naive two and CD8 memory one. Study-level points and caveats: The sharing of 5% to 6.5% of naive CD4 clonotypes was seen across a few donors. Incomplete sequencing of sorted subsets was indicated by rarefaction despite large depth. There were few donors, and this limited the genetic and exposure-history diversity represented.

The chain is built from TRBV10-1 and TRBJ2-3, with D perhaps being TRBD1 or TRBD2 (5 bases each). Sequencing was done on a sample of naive CD4+ T cells from PBMCs. As to subset: CD45RA+ positively selected. This TCR was recovered from a man aged 18 to 29 in good health. Some clones in this sample may be carry-over from other donors' samples. The CDR3 reads CASSETWGKTDTQYF. The CDR3 DNA sequence: TGCGCCAGCAGTGAGACCTGGGGGAAGACAGATACGCAGTATTTT.